Listed here are 30 T cell receptor beta chains from one sample, sequenced in a study of blood T cell repertoires in COVID-19. The repertoire was sequenced with immunoSEQ multiplex PCR; TCRdb's copy has only in-frame clones and lacks some. The table shows 210,000 or so clones, with roughly 78% occurring only once. Sequenced sample: peripheral blood. These receptor sequences come from a woman of 80 years or more with active or convalescent COVID-19.

This clone occurred a few times. The chain joins TRBV5-5 to TRBJ1-5; D remains unclear. The V end lost 4 bases, the J end lost 9 bases, and 17 bases lay between the germline ends. CDR1 is SGHKS and CDR2 is YYEKEE in the germline V gene (reference sequence). CDR3 length: 14 residues. The CDR3 is CASSLLLSGSPQHF. The DNA for the CDR3 is TGTGCCAGCAGCCTCCTGTTAAGCGGGTCGCCCCAGCATTTT.

V and J are TRBV7-2 and TRBJ1-5; D perhaps matches TRBD1 (5 bases). Germline values: CDR1 SGHTA, CDR2 FQGNSA. Trimming took off 1 base at V and 4 bases at J, with 11 bases between the two ends. The CDR3 contains 15 residues. CDR3 sequence: CASSLVVGGNQPQHF. Here the CDR3 DNA reads TGTGCCAGCAGCTTAGTGGTCGGGGGTAATCAGCCCCAGCATTTT. Variable domain in full (rest from reference TRBV7-2 and TRBJ1-5): GAGVSQSPSNKVTEKGKDVELRCDPISGHTALYWYRQSLGQGLEFLIYFQGNSAPDKSGLPSDRFSAERTGGSVSTLTIQRTQQEDSAVYLCASSLVVGGNQPQHFGDGTRLSIL.

The rearrangement links TRBV3-1 (or the pseudogene TRBV3-2) to TRBJ1-5; D is possibly TRBD1 (5 bases). Between the trimmed V and J ends, which lost 0 bases and 10 bases, there was a span of 31 bases. The CDR3 extends over 20 amino acids. Germline loops: CDR1 LGHDT, CDR2 YNNKEL (reference sequence). The CDR3 bases are TGTGCCAGCAGCCAAGATCGGCCCATTGCCGGGACTGCGGGGCCAGGTCCCCAGCATTTT. Its protein is CASSQDRPIAGTAGPGPQHF.

The chain carries TRBV6-6 and TRBJ1-3; the D gene is possibly TRBD1 (5 bases). V was clipped by 5 bases and J by 0 bases, with 17 bases between them. The CDR3 is made up of 17 amino acids. Germline CDR1 reads MNHNY; CDR2 reads SVGAGI (reference sequence). The CDR3 loop reads CASSPWGGTLSGNTIYF. In DNA, the CDR3 is TGTGCCAGCAGTCCCTGGGGGGGGACTCTCTCTGGAAACACCATATATTTT.

The chain is built from TRBV4-2 and TRBJ1-3; possible D gene TRBD1, 5 bases. The CDR3 runs 13 residues. The V gene's germline CDR1 is LGHNA and CDR2 YNFKEQ. With 4 bases removed from V and 6 bases from J, the gap between germline ends came to 10 bases. Written as DNA, the CDR3 is TGTGCCAGCAGCCGGGGCCTTGAAAACACCATATATTTT. Amino acids: CASSRGLENTIYF.

V and J are TRBV27 and TRBJ2-5; 9 bases fit TRBD1. Germline CDR1 reads MNHEY; CDR2 reads SMNVEV (reference sequence). The CDR3 sequence is 14 residues long. Unmatched junction bases numbered 7, after V lost 6 bases and J lost 5 bases. The CDR3 DNA sequence: TGTGCCAGCAGAGGGACAGGGAGGTCGGAGACCCAGTACTTC. Residues: CASRGTGRSETQYF.

The V and J genes are TRBV27 and TRBJ2-7, with 7 positions matching TRBD1. The length of the CDR3 is 16 residues. Germline-derived CDR1 and CDR2 are MNHEY and SMNVEV (reference sequence). V dropped 0 bases and J dropped 3; count of bases not matched to a gene: 8. CDR3 amino acids: CASSLSHRGDYYEQYF. The CDR3, as DNA: TGTGCCAGCAGTTTATCCCACAGGGGAGATTACTACGAGCAGTACTTC.

The rearrangement joins TRBV6-1 to TRBJ1-1; TRBD1 might be the D (5 bases). This CDR3 has 14 amino acids. In germline, CDR1 is MNHNS, CDR2 SASEGT. V lost 3 bases, J lost 3 bases, and 11 bases lay in between. CDR3 nucleotides: TGTGCCAGCAGTGAGGGACTACCGTACACTGAAGCTTTCTTT. Translating gives CASSEGLPYTEAFF.

This chain connects TRBV18 to TRBJ2-7; perhaps TRBD2 as D (6 bases). CDR1 is KGHSH, CDR2 LQKENI, per germline. This CDR3 contains 15 residues. The V end lost 6 bases, the J end lost 3 bases, and 18 bases lay between the germline ends. The CDR3 sequence: CASSPSGGQYYEQYF. The CDR3 coding sequence is TGTGCCAGCTCCCCTTCCGGAGGGCAGTACTACGAGCAGTACTTC.

The rearrangement links TRBV27 to TRBJ1-5; TRBD1 aligns across 11 bases. The CDR3 runs to 14 residues. V was pared by 7 bases and J by 5 bases, with 4 bases of the junction left unmatched. Germline V CDR1 and CDR2: MNHEY, SMNVEV (reference sequence). In DNA form, the CDR3 reads TGTGCCAGCACCGGGACAGGGGGACATCAGCCCCAGCATTTT. It specifies CASTGTGGHQPQHF.

The chain carries TRBV4-1 and TRBJ2-3; tentative D call: TRBD1 (5 bases). The germline CDR1 and CDR2 sequences are MGHRA and YSYEKL. The V end lost 4 bases, the J end lost 2 bases, and 13 bases lay between the germline ends. This CDR3 has 15 amino acids. CDR3 sequence (DNA): TGCGCCAGCAGCCCAAAGACAGTTGACACAGATACGCAGTATTTT. It encodes CASSPKTVDTDTQYF.

This chain links TRBV2 with TRBJ1-6; no firm D call. The V end was cut by 7 bases, the J end by 6 bases, with 16 bases between. Germline lookup yields CDR1 SNHLY and CDR2 FYNNEI. The CDR3 contains 15 residues. CDR3 amino acids: CASTEPAGSNSPLHF. CDR3 DNA: TGTGCCAGCACCGAGCCGGCAGGTTCTAATTCACCCCTCCACTTT. The full variable domain, with the rest looked up from reference TRBV2 and TRBJ1-6, is EPEVTQTPSHQVTQMGQEVILRCVPISNHLYFYWYRQILGQKVEFLVSFYNNEISEKSEIFDDQFSVERPDGSNFTLKIRSTKLEDSAMYFCASTEPAGSNSPLHFGNGTRLTVT.

The gene calls are TRBV30 and TRBJ1-3, with TRBD1 matching over 7 bases. From germline, CDR1 is GTSNPN and CDR2 SVGIG (reference sequence). Losses at the gene ends were 2 bases for V and 2 bases for J; bases not matched to a gene: 3. The CDR3 is made up of 14 amino acids. The DNA for the CDR3 is TGTGCCTGGAGTTCCGGGACAGCTGGAAACACCATATATTTT. Translated, it gives CAWSSGTAGNTIYF.

This sequence joins TRBV7-8 and TRBJ2-1; D is unclear. Germline V lookup: CDR1 SGHVS, CDR2 FQNEAQ. V was clipped by 3 bases and J by 9 bases, with 6 bases between them. The CDR3 contains 11 residues. CDR3 sequence reads: CASSFRSEQFF. Written as DNA, the CDR3 is TGTGCCAGCAGCTTTCGTAGTGAGCAGTTCTTC.

A few counts support this clone. The chain is built from TRBV5-1 and TRBJ2-7; D is perhaps TRBD1 (5 bases). This CDR3 region has 14 residues. V was clipped by 1 base and J by 3 bases, with 11 bases between them. Germline CDR1 and CDR2: SGHRS and YFSETQ. The CDR3 protein is CASSLITGDYEQYF. The DNA for the CDR3 is TGCGCCAGCAGCTTGATAACAGGAGACTACGAGCAGTACTTC. Filled out from reference TRBV5-1 and TRBJ2-7, the complete variable domain reads KAGVTQTPRYLIKTRGQQVTLSCSPISGHRSVSWYQQTPGQGLQFLFEYFSETQRNKGNFPGRFSGRQFSNSRSEMNVSTLELGDSALYLCASSLITGDYEQYFGPGTRLTVT.

This clone has just a few counts. The chain employs TRBV27 and TRBJ2-3; D is undetermined. This CDR3 comprises 15 residues. The ends were cut back, 5 bases at V and 4 bases at J, with 16 bases in the middle. CDR1 and CDR2 from the germline V gene are MNHEY and SMNVEV (reference sequence). This CDR3 reads CASSPNWVAADTQYF. The CDR3 DNA sequence: TGTGCCAGCAGTCCCAATTGGGTAGCAGCAGATACGCAGTATTTT.

This clone was counted once. The chain has TRBV4-2 and TRBJ2-3, with D possibly TRBD2 on 6 matching bases. CDR3 length: 14 amino acids. Trimming removed 7 bases at V and 0 bases at J, with 11 bases between. Germline CDR1 is LGHNA and CDR2 is YNFKEQ. CDR3 protein: CASKGLLSTDTQYF. DNA of the CDR3: TGTGCCAGCAAGGGACTCCTTAGCACAGATACGCAGTATTTT.

Only one count was recorded for this clone. The chain has TRBV4-1 and TRBJ2-1, with D perhaps matching TRBD2 (7 bases). The CDR3 totals 13 residues. Germline assignment: CDR1 MGHRA and CDR2 YSYEKL. V was shortened by 1 base and J by 10 bases, with 11 bases between the two germline ends. The CDR3 DNA is TGCGCCAGCAGCCAAGTGGGGGGGCAGGAGCAGTTCTTC. Translating gives CASSQVGGQEQFF.

Only one count was recorded for this clone. J is TRBJ1-2 and V is TRBV6-5; 10 bases fit TRBD1. CDR1 and CDR2 (germline): MNHEY, SVGAGI. V dropped 8 bases and J dropped 4; count of bases not matched to a gene: 4. The CDR3 loop spans 13 amino acids. The chain's CDR3 is CASGRTGGYGYTF. CDR3 in DNA: TGTGCCAGCGGAAGGACAGGGGGCTATGGCTACACCTTC.

The genes are TRBV7-9 and TRBJ1-2; D gene uncertain. Germline V gene sequence: CDR1 SEHNR, CDR2 FQNEAQ (reference sequence). There are 13 residues in the CDR3. The V end was cut by 5 bases, the J end by 7 bases, with 14 bases between. CDR3 loop: CASSAKVGSGYTF. The CDR3 DNA reads TGTGCCAGCAGCGCCAAAGTCGGGTCTGGCTACACCTTC.

The V gene is TRBV18, the J gene TRBJ1-2; the match to TRBD1 covers 7 bases. The CDR3 is 16 amino acids. J was trimmed by 2 bases and V by 2 bases; bases with no gene match: 8. Germline loops: CDR1 KGHSH, CDR2 LQKENI. This CDR3 is CASSPSVSQGNYGYTF. The DNA for the CDR3 is TGTGCCAGCTCACCAAGTGTATCACAGGGGAACTATGGCTACACCTTC. The whole variable domain, filled in from reference TRBV18 and TRBJ1-2, reads NAGVMQNPRHLVRRRGQEARLRCSPMKGHSHVYWYRQLPEEGLKFMVYLQKENIIDESGMPKERFSAEFPKEGPSILRIQQVVRGDSAAYFCASSPSVSQGNYGYTFGSGTRLTVV.

This clone was seen repeatedly, ten times or more. The chain combines TRBV2 with TRBJ2-4; maybe TRBD1 (8 bases). V was shortened by 6 bases and J by 0 bases, with 18 bases between the two germline ends. The germline gives CDR1 SNHLY, CDR2 FYNNEI. The CDR3 loop spans 17 amino acids. CDR3 region: CASSQGQGLLAKNIQYF. As DNA, the CDR3 is TGTGCCAGCAGCCAAGGACAGGGACTACTAGCCAAAAACATTCAGTACTTC.

The rearrangement joins TRBV27 to TRBJ2-1; D unresolved. CDR3 length: 15 amino acids. With 6 bases removed from V and 0 bases from J, the gap between germline ends came to 12 bases. CDR1 MNHEY and CDR2 SMNVEV come from the germline V gene (reference sequence). DNA for the CDR3: TGTGCCAGCAGCCGTGGGCCGAGCTCCTACAATGAGCAGTTCTTC. Protein product: CASSRGPSSYNEQFF.

The chain has TRBV5-1 and TRBJ2-3; 11 bases are a match to TRBD2. CDR3 size: 17 residues. CDR1 is SGHRS, CDR2 YFSETQ, per germline. The V and J ends lost 5 bases and 5 bases, in that order; junction bases with no gene match: 13. CDR3 sequence: CASRPIPGTSGVDTQYF. CDR3 bases: TGCGCCAGCAGGCCCATCCCCGGGACTAGCGGCGTAGATACGCAGTATTTT.

The V gene is TRBV6-6, the J gene TRBJ2-1; no clear D gene. From germline, CDR1 is MNHNY and CDR2 SVGAGI (reference sequence). The CDR3 spans 14 residues. Trimming cost V 1 base and J 2 bases, with 6 bases left between them. CDR3 protein: CASSYYTTYNEQFF. CDR3 nucleotide sequence: TGTGCCAGCAGTTACTACACCACCTACAATGAGCAGTTCTTC.

This chain connects TRBV19 to TRBJ2-1; a possible D gene is TRBD1 (5 bases). CDR1 and CDR2 (germline): LNHDA, SQIVND (reference sequence). Trimming took off 3 bases at V and 8 bases at J, with 23 bases between the two ends. CDR3 length: 17 amino acids. As DNA, the CDR3 is TGTGCCAGTAGTATGGGGTCGTTGCTGTCAGGGTTGGATGAGCAGTTCTTC. Translated: CASSMGSLLSGLDEQFF.

V gene TRBV4-3 combines with J gene TRBJ1-1, with D possibly TRBD1 on 6 matching bases. Germline values: CDR1 LGHNA, CDR2 YSLEER. CDR3 size: 21 residues. Trimming took off 4 bases at V and 3 bases at J, with 33 bases between the two ends. CDR3 in DNA: TGCGCCAGCAGCCGACCAGCCTACTACAGGGAGGGTAAAGGTACGGACACTGAAGCTTTCTTT. It specifies CASSRPAYYREGKGTDTEAFF.

As DNA, the CDR3 is TGTGCCAGCAGTTATTCCAGGGGGCCAACTGAAGCTTTCTTT. It is translated as CASSYSRGPTEAFF. The chain uses TRBV6-5 and TRBJ1-1, with 8 bases aligning to TRBD1. Per the germline V gene, CDR1 is MNHEY and CDR2 is SVGAGI. Trimming cost V 3 bases and J 5 bases; bases outside gene matches: 5. This CDR3 is 14 amino acids long.

The chain joins TRBV3-1 (or the pseudogene TRBV3-2) to TRBJ2-1, with D perhaps TRBD1 (5 bases). CDR3 length: 17 residues. Trimming removed 1 base at V and 2 bases at J, with 15 bases between. Germline CDR1 is LGHDT and CDR2 is YNNKEL (reference sequence). CDR3 in DNA: TGTGCCAGCAGCCAAGCGTCTGGGCAGGGTGCCTACAATGAGCAGTTCTTC. Translated: CASSQASGQGAYNEQFF.

In this sample, this clone turned up a few times. CDR3 DNA: TGTGCCAGCTCTTCGAGTGCGGACAGCACTGAAGCTTTCTTT. This gives the protein CASSSSADSTEAFF. The chain combines TRBV18 with TRBJ1-1; D might be TRBD1 (6 bases). Trimming cost V 6 bases and J 4 bases, with 15 bases left between them. CDR3 length: 14 residues. Germline V gives CDR1 KGHSH, CDR2 LQKENI.